The 5 T cell receptor beta chains reported below all come from one sample, sequenced in a study of regulatory T cells in long-lasting Graves disease. Library construction for TCR beta used iRepertoire HTBI primers and Arm-PCR of CDR3 regions. TCRdb processed the multiplex PCR reads anew with MiXCR; each CDR3 protein has one entry. The sample lists roughly 350,000 distinct CDR3 sequences; 15% to 20% were seen once. Indicated time point: newly diagnosed GD, antithyroid drugs for less than 3 months. With RNA extracted from PBMCs as input, the TCR library was made. These data were likewise used in another study, on T cells in Graves' hyperthyroidism and ophthalmopathy.

The sample here was peripheral blood mononuclear cells (PBMCs), taken at new diagnosis, from a patient treated with antithyroid drugs. All receptors come from a woman younger than 30 with Graves disease.

This clonotype has ten or more counts. The chain employs TRBV20-1 and TRBJ1-5; 11 bases are shared with TRBD1. This CDR3 has 16 amino acids. The J segment lost 0 bases and the V segment lost 6 bases, leaving 7 bases of the junction unmatched. Germline assignment: CDR1 DFQATT and CDR2 SNEGSKA (reference sequence). The CDR3 loop reads CSARTGGVFSNQPQHF. The CDR3 bases are TGCAGTGCAAGGACAGGGGGCGTCTTTAGCAATCAGCCCCAGCATTTT.

In its sample, this clonotype was seen many times. The chain employs TRBV7-9 and TRBJ2-3; TRBD2 aligns across 9 bases. The germline gives CDR1 SEHNR, CDR2 FQNEAQ (reference sequence). J was trimmed by 2 bases and V by 4 bases; bases with no gene match: 10. This CDR3 contains 17 residues. This chain's CDR3 is CASSSSKAGGSTDTQYF. DNA for the CDR3: TGTGCCAGCAGCTCATCCAAAGCGGGAGGTTCCACAGATACGCAGTATTTT. The full variable domain, in which reference TRBV7-9 and TRBJ2-3 provide the parts outside the CDR3, is DTGVSQNPRHKITKRGQNVTFRCDPISEHNRLYWYRQTLGQGPEFLTYFQNEAQLEKSRLLSDRFSAERPKGSFSTLEIQRTEQGDSAMYLCASSSSKAGGSTDTQYFGPGTRLTVL.

This clonotype was detected only a few times. This may come from a read error, since a much larger clone is one base off. V usage is TRBV18 and J usage is TRBJ1-1; TRBD1 is a possible D gene (5 bases). The CDR3 is made up of 13 amino acids. Germline-derived CDR1 and CDR2 are KGHSH and LQKENI. The CDR3 nucleotides read TGTGCCAGCTCACCAAACGTGGACACTGAAGCTCTCTTT. Residues: CASSPNVDTEALF.

This clonotype was found many times. V is TRBV6-2 or TRBV6-3 and J is TRBJ2-2, with D perhaps matching TRBD2 (6 bases). The CDR3 is made up of 20 amino acids. Germline CDR1 reads MNHEY; CDR2 reads SVGEGT. V lost 5 bases and J 0 bases, leaving 25 bases between the germline ends. The CDR3 here is CASSPTRGGAQRPNTGELFF. The CDR3 DNA reads as TGTGCCAGCAGTCCCACCCGGGGCGGGGCACAGCGACCGAACACCGGGGAGCTGTTTTTT.

A remark on this clonotype: Just one base apart from a much larger clone, this may be a read error. The chain employs TRBV11-2 and TRBJ1-1, with D perhaps matching TRBD1 (5 bases). Between the trimmed V and J ends, which lost 5 bases and 4 bases, there was a span of 11 bases. CDR3 length: 13 residues. Germline V lookup: CDR1 SGHAT, CDR2 FQNNGV. The CDR3 sequence: CASSKTRGTEAFF. The DNA of the CDR3 is TGTGCCAGCAGCAAGACAAGGGGCACTGAAGCTTTCTTT.